The entry below gives a single TCR beta chain sequence along with its context. This entry is derived from a study of T cell responses to AZD1222 COVID-19 vaccine. The repertoire was sequenced with immunoSEQ multiplex PCR; TCRdb's copy has only in-frame clones and lacks some. The sample has over 85,000 clones; about 85% are singletons. V lost 2 bases, J lost 2 bases, and 9 bases stayed unmatched. This CDR3 region has 17 residues. Germline CDR1 reads LNHNV; CDR2 reads YYDKDF (reference sequence). The receptor was isolated from an adult in good health. The rearrangement links TRBV15 to TRBJ2-5, with 9 bases lining up with TRBD1. The sample here was peripheral blood, taken on day 0 of AZD1222 vaccination. The CDR3 DNA follows: TGTGCCACCAGCAGATCCTTCCGGGACAGGGAACAAGAGACCCAGTACTTC. Protein: CATSRSFRDREQETQYF.